This T cell receptor beta chain was sequenced during a study of cytomegalovirus exposure and HLA in healthy donors. Study observations and caveats: An apparent linkage of common viral pathogens to several of the most significant clusters emerged in a later analysis. One later analysis reportedly identified an Asian-associated ancestry cluster that showed fewer N-insertions than the approximately 710-donor mean. As a later analysis showed, a missense DCLRE1C variant was linked to trimming of TCR beta V- and J-genes.

Both 60 Vbeta primers and 13 Jbeta primers went into the PCR. Here immunoSEQ multiplex PCR was the method, and the copy in TCRdb shows in-frame clones only, minus some. The data show 190,000 or so clones, about four fifths seen once. All donors participated as healthy donors of bone marrow. Concerning this clone: Its antigen is still unknown.

After removal of 5 bases from V and 0 bases from J, the junction contained 9 bases not matched to a gene. The germline gives CDR1 LGHNA, CDR2 YSLEER. This CDR3 comprises 16 residues. This chain joins TRBV4-3 and TRBJ2-7; 8 positions agree with TRBD1. The receptor comes from a man aged 45-60 years in good health and CMV-seronegative. The material sequenced was PBMCs. DNA of the CDR3: TGCGCCAGCAGCGATGGGACAGGCCACAGCTCCTACGAGCAGTACTTC. Translation gives CASSDGTGHSSYEQYF.